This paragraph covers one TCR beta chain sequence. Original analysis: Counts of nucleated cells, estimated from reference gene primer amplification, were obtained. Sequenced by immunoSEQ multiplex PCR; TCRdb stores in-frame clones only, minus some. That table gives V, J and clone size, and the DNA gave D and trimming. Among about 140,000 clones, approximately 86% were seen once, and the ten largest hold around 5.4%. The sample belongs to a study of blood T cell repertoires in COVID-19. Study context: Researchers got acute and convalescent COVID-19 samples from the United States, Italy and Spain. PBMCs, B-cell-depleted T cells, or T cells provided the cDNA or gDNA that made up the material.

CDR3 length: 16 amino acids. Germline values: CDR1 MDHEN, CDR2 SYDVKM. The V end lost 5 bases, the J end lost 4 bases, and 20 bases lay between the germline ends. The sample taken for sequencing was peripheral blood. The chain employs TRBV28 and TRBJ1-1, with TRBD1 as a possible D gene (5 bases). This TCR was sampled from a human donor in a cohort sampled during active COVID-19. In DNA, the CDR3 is TGTGCCAGCAGTCCCATCCCCGGAAGGGGTCGCACTGAAGCTTTCTTT. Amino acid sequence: CASSPIPGRGRTEAFF.